The T cell receptor (beta chain) under discussion was sequenced for a study of cytomegalovirus exposure and HLA in healthy donors. On the study more broadly: Samples from HLA-typed donors yielded approximately 80 million unique TCRs in an early data release. Study observations and caveats: In vitro experiments confirmed that three CMV-associated chains were specific for CMV antigens. Near-uniform donor sequencing depth was presumed by presence/absence analyses. As a later analysis showed, a missense DCLRE1C variant was linked to trimming of TCR beta V- and J-genes.

Concerning this clone: The antigen remains unidentified.

The germline V gene has CDR1 SNHLY and CDR2 FYNNEI. CDR3 length: 13 residues. V shed 6 bases and J shed 4 bases, with 12 bases lying between them. Researchers ran the PCR with 60 Vbeta and 13 Jbeta primers. Some clones are missing from TCRdb's copy, which holds only in-frame ones; the method was immunoSEQ multiplex PCR. The repertoire includes about 140,000 clones, 82% of them detected once, and about 1.4% sits in the top ten. This chain connects TRBV2 to TRBJ1-2; D unclear. Sequencing input: PBMCs. The receptor was isolated from a man between 25 and 39 years old in good health and CMV-seropositive. DNA for the CDR3: TGTGCCAGCAGCGCCGAGACTACCTATGGCTACACCTTC. It yields the protein CASSAETTYGYTF.